This TCR beta chain was sequenced during a study of cytomegalovirus exposure and HLA in healthy donors. The CDR3 extends over 16 amino acids. V dropped 0 bases and J dropped 1; count of bases not matched to a gene: 3. Per the germline V gene, CDR1 is SGDLS and CDR2 is YYNGEE. Turning to this clone: Its antigen is still unknown.

The PCR was carried out with 60 Vbeta primers and 13 Jbeta primers. Profiled with immunoSEQ multiplex PCR; TCRdb holds only in-frame clones, not every one. The sample records roughly 100,000 clones, over 70% being singletons. Findings and caveats of the study: The authors enumerated over 150 TCR beta chains as linked to cytomegalovirus.

This clonotype was sampled from a man aged 25 to 40 in good health and CMV-seronegative. V gene TRBV9 combines with J gene TRBJ2-3; 9 bases agree with TRBD2. Sequencing was performed on PBMCs. CDR3 protein: CASSVALAGRTDTQYF. DNA for the CDR3: TGTGCCAGCAGCGTAGCCCTAGCGGGGCGCACAGATACGCAGTATTTT.